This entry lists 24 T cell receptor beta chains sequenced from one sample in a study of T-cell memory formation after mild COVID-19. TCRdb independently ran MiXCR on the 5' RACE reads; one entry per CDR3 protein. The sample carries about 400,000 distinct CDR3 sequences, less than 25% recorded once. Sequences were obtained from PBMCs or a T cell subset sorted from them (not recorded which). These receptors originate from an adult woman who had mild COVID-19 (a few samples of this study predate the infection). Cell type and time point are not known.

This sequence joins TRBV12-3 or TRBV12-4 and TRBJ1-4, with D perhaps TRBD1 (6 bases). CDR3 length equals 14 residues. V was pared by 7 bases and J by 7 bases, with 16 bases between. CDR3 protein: CASTVRGRAEKLFF. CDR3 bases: TGTGCCAGCACCGTACGGGGGCGGGCTGAAAAACTGTTTTTT.

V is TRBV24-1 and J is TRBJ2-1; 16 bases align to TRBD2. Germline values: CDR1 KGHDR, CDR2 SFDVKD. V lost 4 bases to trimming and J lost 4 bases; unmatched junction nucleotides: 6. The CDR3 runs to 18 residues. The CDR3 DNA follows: TGTGCCACCAGTGAGTCCCCGGGACTAGCGGGAGGGTACAATGAGCAGTTCTTC. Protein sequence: CATSESPGLAGGYNEQFF.

The CDR3 DNA sequence: TGTGCCATCAGTGAGAGGGGACAGGGAGGCGGCTATGGCTACACCTTC. Its translation: CAISERGQGGGYGYTF. This sequence joins TRBV10-3 and TRBJ1-2, with TRBD1 identical over 9 bases. Trimming removed 2 bases from V and 4 bases from J; junction bases left unmatched: 8. The CDR3 consists of 16 residues. CDR1 is ENHRY and CDR2 is SYGVKD in the germline V gene.

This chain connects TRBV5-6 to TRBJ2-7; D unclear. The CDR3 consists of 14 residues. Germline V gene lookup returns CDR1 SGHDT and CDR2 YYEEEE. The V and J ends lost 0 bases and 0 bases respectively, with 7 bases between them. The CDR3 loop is CASSLEPISYEQYF. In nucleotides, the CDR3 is TGTGCCAGCAGCTTGGAACCCATCTCCTACGAGCAGTACTTC.

The CDR3 DNA is TGTGCCAGCAGCTACATCGACACTGAAGCTTTCTTT. It is translated as CASSYIDTEAFF. The rearrangement uses TRBV5-6 and TRBJ1-1; D ambiguous. This CDR3 spans 12 amino acids. Trimming cost V 3 bases and J 3 bases, with 6 bases left between them. CDR1 and CDR2 (germline): SGHDT, YYEEEE.

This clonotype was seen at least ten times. CDR3 sequence (DNA): TGCAGCGTTGGAAGAGTGCGGTTTGGGGGGGTCTCCTACAATGAGCAGTTCTTC. Its translation is CSVGRVRFGGVSYNEQFF. The V gene is TRBV29-1, the J gene TRBJ2-1; 7 positions agree with TRBD2. CDR3 size: 18 residues. The germline V gene has CDR1 SQVTM and CDR2 ANQGSEA. V shed 4 bases and J 0 bases; nucleotides not matched to a gene: 15.

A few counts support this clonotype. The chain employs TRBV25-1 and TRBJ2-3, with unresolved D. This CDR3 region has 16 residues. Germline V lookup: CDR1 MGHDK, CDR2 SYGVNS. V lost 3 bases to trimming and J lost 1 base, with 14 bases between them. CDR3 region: CASSDRLVSGTDTQYF. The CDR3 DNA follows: TGTGCCAGCAGTGACCGGTTGGTGAGTGGCACAGATACGCAGTATTTT.

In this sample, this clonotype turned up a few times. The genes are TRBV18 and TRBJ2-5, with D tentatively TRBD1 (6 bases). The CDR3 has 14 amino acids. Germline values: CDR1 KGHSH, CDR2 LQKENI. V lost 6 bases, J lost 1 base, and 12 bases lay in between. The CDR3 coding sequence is TGTGCCAGCTCCCAGACACAGGGCCAAGAGACCCAGTACTTC. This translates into CASSQTQGQETQYF.

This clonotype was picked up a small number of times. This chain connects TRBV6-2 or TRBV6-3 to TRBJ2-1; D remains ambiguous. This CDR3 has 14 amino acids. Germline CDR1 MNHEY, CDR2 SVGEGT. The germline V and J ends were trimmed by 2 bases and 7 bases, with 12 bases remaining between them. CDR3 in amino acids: CASSYVARMNEQFF. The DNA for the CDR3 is TGTGCCAGCAGTTACGTTGCCCGTATGAATGAGCAGTTCTTC.

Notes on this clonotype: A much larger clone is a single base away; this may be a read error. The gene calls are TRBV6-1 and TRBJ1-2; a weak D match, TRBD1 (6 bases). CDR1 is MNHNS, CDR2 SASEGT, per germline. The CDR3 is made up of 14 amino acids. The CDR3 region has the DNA TGTGCCAGCAGCCTAACAGGGCGCTTCTATTGCTACACCTTC. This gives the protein CASSLTGRFYCYTF.

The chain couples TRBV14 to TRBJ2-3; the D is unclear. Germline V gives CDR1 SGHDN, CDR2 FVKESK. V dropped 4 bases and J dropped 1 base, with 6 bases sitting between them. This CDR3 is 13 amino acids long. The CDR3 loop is CASSRVRTDTQYF. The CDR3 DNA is TGTGCCAGCAGCCGGGTCCGCACAGATACGCAGTATTTT.

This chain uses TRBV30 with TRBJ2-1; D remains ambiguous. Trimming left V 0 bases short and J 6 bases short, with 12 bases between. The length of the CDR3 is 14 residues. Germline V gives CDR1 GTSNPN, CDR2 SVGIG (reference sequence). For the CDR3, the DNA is TGTGCCTGGAGTGTAGGGCAGACTCTCAATGAGCAGTTCTTC. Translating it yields CAWSVGQTLNEQFF. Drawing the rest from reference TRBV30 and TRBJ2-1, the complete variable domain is SQTIHQWPATLVQPVGSPLSLECTVEGTSNPNLYWYRQAAGRGLQLLFYSVGIGQISSEVPQNLSASRPQDRQFILSSKKLLLSDSGFYLCAWSVGQTLNEQFFGPGTRLTVL.

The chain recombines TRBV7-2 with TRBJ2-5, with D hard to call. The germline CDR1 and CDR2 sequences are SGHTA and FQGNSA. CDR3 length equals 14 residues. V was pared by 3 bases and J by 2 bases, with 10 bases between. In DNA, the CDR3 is TGTGCCAGCAGCTTTCGGAGCAGACAAGAGACCCAGTACTTC. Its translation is CASSFRSRQETQYF.

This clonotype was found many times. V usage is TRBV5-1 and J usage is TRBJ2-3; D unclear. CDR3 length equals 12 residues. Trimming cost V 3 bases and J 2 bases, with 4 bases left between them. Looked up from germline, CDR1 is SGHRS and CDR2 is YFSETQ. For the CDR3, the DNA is TGCGCCAGCAGCTCAAACACAGATACGCAGTATTTT. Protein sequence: CASSSNTDTQYF.

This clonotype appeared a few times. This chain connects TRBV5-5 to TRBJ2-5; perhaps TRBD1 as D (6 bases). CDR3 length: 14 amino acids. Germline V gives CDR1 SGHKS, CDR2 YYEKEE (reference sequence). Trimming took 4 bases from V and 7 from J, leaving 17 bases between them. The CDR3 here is CASSGGQISGTQYF. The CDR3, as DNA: TGTGCCAGCAGCGGTGGACAGATCTCCGGGACCCAGTACTTC.

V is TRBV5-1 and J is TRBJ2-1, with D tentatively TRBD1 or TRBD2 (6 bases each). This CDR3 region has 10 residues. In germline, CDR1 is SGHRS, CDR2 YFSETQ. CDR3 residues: CVPGGGEQFF. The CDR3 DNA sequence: TGCGTCCCCGGAGGGGGAGAACAGTTCTTC.

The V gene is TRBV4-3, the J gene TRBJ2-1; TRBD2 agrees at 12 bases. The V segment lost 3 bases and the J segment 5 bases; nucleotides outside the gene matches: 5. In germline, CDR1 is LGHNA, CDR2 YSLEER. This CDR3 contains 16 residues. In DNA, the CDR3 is TGCGCCAGCAGCCAGGGGGGACTAGCGGGTAACAATGAGCAGTTCTTC. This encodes CASSQGGLAGNNEQFF.

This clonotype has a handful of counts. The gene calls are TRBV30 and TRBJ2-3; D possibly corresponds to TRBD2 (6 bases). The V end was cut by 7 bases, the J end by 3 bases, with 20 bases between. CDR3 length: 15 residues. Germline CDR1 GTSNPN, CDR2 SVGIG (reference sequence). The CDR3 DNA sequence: TGTGCCTCTGAGGCTAGCGATAAAGTTACAGATACGCAGTATTTT. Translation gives CASEASDKVTDTQYF.

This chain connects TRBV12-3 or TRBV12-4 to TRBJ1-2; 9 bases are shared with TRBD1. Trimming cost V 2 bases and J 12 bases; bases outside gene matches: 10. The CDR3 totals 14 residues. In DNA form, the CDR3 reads TGTGCCAGCAGTTTATTCGGACAGGGGAAGGGGAACACCTTC. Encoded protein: CASSLFGQGKGNTF.

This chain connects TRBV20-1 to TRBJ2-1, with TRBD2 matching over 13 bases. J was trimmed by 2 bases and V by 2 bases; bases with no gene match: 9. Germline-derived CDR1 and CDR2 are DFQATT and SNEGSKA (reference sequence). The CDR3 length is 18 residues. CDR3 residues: CSARSRTSGSLAYNEQFF. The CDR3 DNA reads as TGCAGTGCTAGATCTCGGACTAGCGGGAGCCTGGCCTACAATGAGCAGTTCTTC.

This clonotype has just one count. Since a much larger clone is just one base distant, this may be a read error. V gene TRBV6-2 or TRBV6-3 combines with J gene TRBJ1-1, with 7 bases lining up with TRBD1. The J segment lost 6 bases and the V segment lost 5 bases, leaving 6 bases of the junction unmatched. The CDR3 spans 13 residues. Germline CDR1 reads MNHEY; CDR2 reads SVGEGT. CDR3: CASSGTVNAEAFF. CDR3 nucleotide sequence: TGTGCCAGCAGTGGGACAGTCAACGCTGAAGCTTTCTTT.

CDR3 DNA: TGTGCCAGCAGTGTGGAGGAGAACTATGGCTACACCTTC. It specifies CASSVEENYGYTF. The V gene is TRBV6-4, the J gene TRBJ1-2; D unclear. V was cut by 4 bases and J by 2 bases, with 8 bases left in between. Germline CDR1 reads MRHNA; CDR2 reads SNTAGT. The CDR3 spans 13 residues.

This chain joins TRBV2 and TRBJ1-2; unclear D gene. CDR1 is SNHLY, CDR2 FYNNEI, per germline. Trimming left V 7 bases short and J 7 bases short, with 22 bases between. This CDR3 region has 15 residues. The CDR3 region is CASKPRRGVGSGYTF. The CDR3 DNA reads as TGTGCCAGCAAACCCCGCCGAGGTGTGGGGAGTGGCTACACCTTC.

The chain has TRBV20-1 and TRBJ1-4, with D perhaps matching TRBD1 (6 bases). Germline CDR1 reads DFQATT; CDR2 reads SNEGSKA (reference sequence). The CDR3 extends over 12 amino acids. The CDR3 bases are TGCAGCGTCGGACAGCTCAACGAAAAACTGTTTTTT. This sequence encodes CSVGQLNEKLFF.